The 19 T cell receptor beta chains reported below all come from one sample, sequenced in a study of technical replicates of blood from four donors. The table came from immunoSEQ multiplex PCR; TCRdb's copy has only in-frame clones and leaves some out. Altogether around 98,000 clones are present, approximately 96% being singletons, with the ten largest covering less than 0.25%. Material: T cells isolated from PBMCs. The receptors originated from a human donor in good health.

The rearrangement links TRBV27 to TRBJ2-1, with D maybe TRBD2 (6 bases). V lost 6 bases to trimming and J lost 1 base, with 13 bases between them. Germline values: CDR1 MNHEY, CDR2 SMNVEV (reference sequence). This CDR3 is built from 15 residues. CDR3 amino acids: CASRSGVKSYNEQFF. CDR3 DNA sequence: TGTGCCAGCAGATCGGGGGTGAAGTCCTACAATGAGCAGTTCTTC.

The V and J genes are TRBV13 and TRBJ1-2; 9 positions match TRBD1. Per the germline V gene, CDR1 is PRHDT and CDR2 is FYEKMQ (reference sequence). This CDR3 spans 18 amino acids. Losses at the gene ends were 4 bases for V and 3 bases for J; bases not matched to a gene: 15. The CDR3 bases are TGTGCCAGCAGCTCTAAGGGAGGACAGGGGCCGTCGGACTATGGCTACACCTTC. This sequence encodes CASSSKGGQGPSDYGYTF.

The V and J genes are TRBV10-3 and TRBJ2-1, with 7 bases fitting TRBD2. Germline CDR1 and CDR2: ENHRY and SYGVKD. CDR3 size: 15 residues. V dropped 6 bases and J dropped 1; count of bases not matched to a gene: 6. CDR3 nucleotide sequence: TGTGCCATCAGAGGGGCTAGCGGATCCTACAATGAGCAGTTCTTC. The encoded protein is CAIRGASGSYNEQFF.

Points on this clone: A junction end diverges from the germline sequence, so it may reflect a read error. The DNA of the CDR3 is TGTGCCAGCCTTGCGGGCTCCCACGAGCAGTACTTC. This codes for CASLAGSHEQYF. V gene TRBV6-5 combines with J gene TRBJ2-7, with D perhaps matching TRBD2 (5 bases). CDR1 is MNHEY and CDR2 is SVGAGI in the germline V gene. The CDR3 totals 12 residues.

The chain joins TRBV29-1 to TRBJ2-7; TRBD1 might be the D (6 bases). V gave up 5 bases and J gave up 0 bases, with 11 bases separating them. This CDR3 has 13 amino acids. Germline V gene sequence: CDR1 SQVTM, CDR2 ANQGSEA. CDR3 loop: CSVRTVSSYEQYF. As DNA, the CDR3 is TGCAGCGTTAGGACAGTAAGCTCCTACGAGCAGTACTTC.

The J gene is TRBJ2-1, the V gene TRBV5-1; 9 positions match TRBD1. This CDR3 spans 14 amino acids. V shed 0 bases and J 12 bases; nucleotides not matched to a gene: 7. CDR1 and CDR2 (germline): SGHRS, YFSETQ. CDR3 nucleotide sequence: TGCGCCAGCAGCTTGGGGACAGGGGACATGGCGCAGTTCTTC. Protein product: CASSLGTGDMAQFF.

This clone was seen a single time. The rearrangement uses TRBV5-1 and TRBJ1-1, with a possible D match to TRBD1 (6 bases). The V end was cut by 4 bases, the J end by 3 bases, with 10 bases between. CDR3 size: 13 residues. Germline V gives CDR1 SGHRS, CDR2 YFSETQ. Written as DNA, the CDR3 is TGCGCCAGCAGCCAGGGGAAAGACACTGAAGCTTTCTTT. Translating it yields CASSQGKDTEAFF.

In this sample, this clone turned up once. The chain recombines TRBV14 with TRBJ1-2; D uncertain. V lost 0 bases and J lost 6, with 14 bases in between. Per the germline V gene, CDR1 is SGHDN and CDR2 is FVKESK. The CDR3 is 15 amino acids. The CDR3 DNA follows: TGTGCCAGCAGCCAAGATTATGAGGGTGAAGATGGCTACACCTTC. This encodes CASSQDYEGEDGYTF. Drawing the rest from reference TRBV14 and TRBJ1-2, the complete variable domain is EAGVTQFPSHSVIEKGQTVTLRCDPISGHDNLYWYRRVMGKEIKFLLHFVKESKQDESGMPNNRFLAERTGGTYSTLKVQPAELEDSGVYFCASSQDYEGEDGYTFGSGTRLTVV.

This chain uses TRBV25-1 with TRBJ2-3; 9 bases agree with TRBD2. The germline V gene has CDR1 MGHDK and CDR2 SYGVNS. V gave up 8 bases and J gave up 4 bases; unmatched junction bases: 10. This CDR3 is 15 amino acids long. The CDR3 DNA follows: TGTGCCAGCGACGAAAGCGGGGGGCGGGCAGATACGCAGTATTTT. Encoded protein: CASDESGGRADTQYF.

This chain uses TRBV5-1 with TRBJ2-1; no firm D call. The CDR3 consists of 12 residues. V shed 5 bases and J shed 5 bases, with 8 bases lying between them. Germline-derived CDR1 and CDR2 are SGHRS and YFSETQ. CDR3 protein: CASRHRNNEQFF. In DNA, the CDR3 is TGCGCCAGCAGGCACAGAAACAATGAGCAGTTCTTC. Combining the CDR3 with reference TRBV5-1 and TRBJ2-1 gives the whole variable domain KAGVTQTPRYLIKTRGQQVTLSCSPISGHRSVSWYQQTPGQGLQFLFEYFSETQRNKGNFPGRFSGRQFSNSRSEMNVSTLELGDSALYLCASRHRNNEQFFGPGTRLTVL.

The gene calls are TRBV28 and TRBJ2-5, with D unresolved. CDR3 size: 15 residues. CDR1 and CDR2 from the germline V gene are MDHEN and SYDVKM. V was pared by 4 bases and J by 9 bases, with 21 bases between. The CDR3 here is CASSSTLLVGDPQYF. The CDR3 DNA reads as TGTGCCAGCAGTTCAACTCTTCTCGTTGGAGACCCCCAGTACTTC.

The chain combines TRBV19 with TRBJ1-2, with D hard to call. Looked up from germline, CDR1 is LNHDA and CDR2 is SQIVND (reference sequence). Trimming pared 2 bases from V and 2 bases from J, leaving 6 bases between. The length of the CDR3 is 13 residues. The CDR3 is CASSITENYGYTF. In nucleotides, the CDR3 is TGTGCCAGTAGTATAACCGAGAACTATGGCTACACCTTC. The variable domain in full, completed from reference TRBV19 and TRBJ1-2, reads DGGITQSPKYLFRKEGQNVTLSCEQNLNHDAMYWYRQDPGQGLRLIYYSQIVNDFQKGDIAEGYSVSREKKESFPLTVTSAQKNPTAFYLCASSITENYGYTFGSGTRLTVV.

The chain couples TRBV28 to TRBJ2-1; 7 bases map to TRBD1. The CDR3 covers 12 residues. J lost 8 bases, V lost 2 bases, and 0 bases had no gene match. From germline, CDR1 is MDHEN and CDR2 SYDVKM. As DNA, the CDR3 is TGTGCCAGCAGTTTAACAGGGGATGAGCAGTTCTTC. Translated: CASSLTGDEQFF.

V and J are TRBV5-4 and TRBJ2-3; possible D gene TRBD2, 5 bases. CDR3 length equals 14 residues. Trimming took off 2 bases at V and 2 bases at J, with 9 bases between the two ends. From germline, CDR1 is SGHNT and CDR2 YYREEE (reference sequence). The CDR3, as DNA: TGTGCCAGCAGCTTTAGAGCGGACACAGATACGCAGTATTTT. This translates into CASSFRADTDTQYF.

The chain joins TRBV6-6 to TRBJ2-1; 7 bases are a match to TRBD2. Germline trimming cut 3 bases from V and 6 bases from J; bases unmatched to any gene: 11. Germline V gene sequence: CDR1 MNHNY, CDR2 SVGAGI (reference sequence). The CDR3 loop spans 16 amino acids. In DNA, the CDR3 is TGTGCCAGCAGTTATGGACTAGGGGCTAGCGGCAATGAGCAGTTCTTC. It is translated as CASSYGLGASGNEQFF.

CDR3 nucleotides: TGTGCCAGCAAACAGGGTATCTACAATGAGCAGTTCTTC. Translated: CASKQGIYNEQFF. This chain uses TRBV2 with TRBJ2-1, with D possibly matching TRBD1 (6 bases). CDR1 is SNHLY and CDR2 is FYNNEI in the germline V gene. Trimming shortened V by 7 bases and J by 3 bases, and 10 bases separated the two germline ends. The CDR3 loop spans 13 amino acids.

The chain combines TRBV2 with TRBJ2-3; tentative D call: TRBD1 (6 bases). The CDR3 is 16 amino acids. Trimming stripped 0 bases from V and 0 bases from J, with 10 bases between. In germline, CDR1 is SNHLY, CDR2 FYNNEI. The DNA of the CDR3 is TGTGCCAGCAGTGAAGCAATCGGGACAAGCACAGATACGCAGTATTTT. Translating it yields CASSEAIGTSTDTQYF.

The genes are TRBV2 and TRBJ1-2; TRBD1 might be the D (6 bases). Germline-derived CDR1 and CDR2 are SNHLY and FYNNEI. V was clipped by 3 bases and J by 4 bases, with 15 bases between them. The CDR3 is 15 residues long. CDR3 protein: CASSEVDSSIYGYTF. CDR3 nucleotides: TGTGCCAGCAGTGAGGTGGACAGTTCGATCTATGGCTACACCTTC.

The chain is built from TRBV7-3 and TRBJ1-6, with D possibly being TRBD1 (6 bases). The CDR3 contains 15 residues. Looked up from germline, CDR1 is SGHTA and CDR2 is FQGTGA. The V and J ends lost 0 bases and 8 bases respectively, with 11 bases between them. CDR3 bases: TGTGCCAGCAGCTTAACAAAGGGGGGGGATTCACCCCTCCACTTT. This gives the protein CASSLTKGGDSPLHF. The full variable domain, completed using reference TRBV7-3 and TRBJ1-6, is GAGVSQTPSNKVTEKGKYVELRCDPISGHTALYWYRQSLGQGPEFLIYFQGTGAADDSGLPNDRFFAVRPEGSVSTLKIQRTERGDSAVYLCASSLTKGGDSPLHFGNGTRLTVT.